This paragraph covers one TCR beta chain sequence. The antigen remains unidentified. This specimen comes from a study of cytomegalovirus exposure and HLA in healthy donors. Study-level information: The approximately 690 first-cohort repertoires and the 95 to 150 validation repertoires shared the same platform, a later analysis reported. Study-level points and caveats: The investigators catalogued 150 to 200 TCR beta chains as cytomegalovirus-associated.

Sequenced by immunoSEQ multiplex PCR; TCRdb stores in-frame clones only, minus some. The data show approximately 170,000 clones, roughly 80% seen once. The CDR3 extends over 15 amino acids. Germline V gene sequence: CDR1 SGHTA, CDR2 FQGTGA. The J segment lost 9 bases and the V segment lost 0 bases, leaving 6 bases of the junction unmatched. Separation from the roughly 600-subject first cohort characterized the roughly 110-subject validation cohort, to which the donors belonged. The gene calls are TRBV7-3 and TRBJ1-5; 9 bases agree with TRBD1. This TCR was sampled from a man aged 25-40 years in good health and CMV-seropositive. Sample: PBMCs. Here the CDR3 reads CASSLTGQGWRPQHF. The CDR3 nucleotides read TGTGCCAGCAGCTTAACAGGACAGGGGTGGCGGCCCCAGCATTTT.